This T cell receptor (beta chain) was recorded in a study of blood T cells in healthy people across ages. This clonotype was seen repeatedly, ten times or more. Its antigen is unknown. It was with a sample-barcoded 5' primer and a J-beta primer mix that a second PCR of roughly 7 to 12 cycles was run. Every single cDNA molecule received a tag from a template-switch adaptor with 12 random nucleotides. A minimum of 3 million CDR3-containing paired-end reads was obtained for each sample. MiXCR, run by TCRdb on the 5' RACE reads, gives a single entry per CDR3 protein. The repertoire has nearly 800,000 distinct CDR3 sequences, 20% to 30% of them found once; the top ten carry 3.7%. Trimming at V came to 4 bases and at J to 0 bases, leaving 3 bases not matched to a gene. This CDR3 is 16 amino acids long. CDR1 is LGHNA, CDR2 YSLEER, per germline. Whole-study results and caveats: Age showed a roughly linear inverse relationship with TCR beta diversity per million T cells.

These sequences were also reported in another study, on T cells of mothers and their children.

The V call is TRBV4-3, the J call TRBJ2-1, with 10 positions matching TRBD2. Sequences were obtained from blood. The source of this sequence is a boy aged 10-17 years in good health. CDR3 protein: CASSPTSGSSYNEQFF. DNA of the CDR3: TGCGCCAGCAGCCCGACTAGCGGGTCCTCCTACAATGAGCAGTTCTTC.